These T cell receptor beta chains were read from a single sample in a study of Graves' ophthalmopathy and Graves' hyperthyroidism. One entry per CDR3 protein, called by TCRdb with MiXCR from the multiplex PCR reads. The sample has roughly 410,000 distinct CDR3 sequences, about 16% seen once. The sequencing input was peripheral blood. These receptors were obtained from a woman younger than 30 with stable Graves' hyperthyroidism. The CDR3 runs from the conserved cysteine through the conserved F or W. Fields, in order: clone size, V gene, J gene, D gene, CDR3 DNA, CDR3 protein. The D gene is left open where the match is weak. Only some rows state a clone size, as once, few, many or a class for expanded clones.

>few|TRBV7-8|TRBJ1-1|TRBD1
TGTGCCAGCAGCTTATTCCGGACAGGGGAATCTGAAGCTCTCTTT
CASSLFRTGESEALF
>NA|TRBV7-8|TRBJ1-1|NA
TGTGCCAGCAACACCAACAGTTTGGGGCGGGCTGAAGCTTTCTTT
CASNTNSLGRAEAFF
>many|TRBV12-5|TRBJ1-1|NA
TGTGCTAGTGGTTTGGACCGCGAGCGGAGGGACACTGAAGCTTTCTTT
CASGLDRERRDTEAFF
>many|TRBV6-1|TRBJ1-1|NA
TGTGCCAGCAGTGAATGGGGACCCGGGATGGGCACTGAAGCTTTCTTT
CASSEWGPGMGTEAFF
>once|TRBV3-1|TRBJ1-1|NA
TGTGCCAGCAGCCAAGATGGGGCTGCAACTGAAGCTTTCTTT
CASSQDGAATEAFF
>many|TRBV19|TRBJ1-1|NA
TGTGCCAGTAGTATCGGCGAGGGACGGTTGAACACTGAAGCTTTCTTT
CASSIGEGRLNTEAFF
>few|TRBV3-1|TRBJ2-4|TRBD1
TGTGCCAGCAGCCAAGATTCAGGGGGCAACATTCAGTACTTC
CASSQDSGGNIQYF
>many|TRBV5-1|TRBJ1-1|NA
TGCGCCAGCAGCGCCCGGGCGATGAACACTGAAGCTTTCTTT
CASSARAMNTEAFF
>NA|TRBV11-2|TRBJ2-7|TRBD2
TGTGCCAGCAGCTTAGTTAGGGCTAGCGGGAGCAACGAGCAGTACTTC
CASSLVRASGSNEQYF
>many|TRBV24-1|TRBJ1-2|TRBD1
TGTGCCACCAGTGAGTCAAGTCCGGGACAGGGGATCCATGGCTACACCTTC
CATSESSPGQGIHGYTF
>many|TRBV6-1|TRBJ1-2|TRBD1
TGTGCCAGCAGTGAAGGGTCCCGGACAGGAACTGGCTACACCTTC
CASSEGSRTGTGYTF